The present T cell receptor (beta chain) was sequenced within a study of vaccination and CD4 T cells after COVID-19. In the study overall: Overlapping spike peptides served as the stimulus for the cells. These peptides came from SARS-CoV-2 and from the common cold coronaviruses HCoV-NL63, HCoV-OC43 and HCoV-229E. General study results and limits: Early timepoints after natural infection were not analyzed in these convalescent patients.

With the Oncomine TCR Beta short-read assay, DNA from cultured CD4+ T cells was sequenced. TCRdb re-analysed the PCR reads in MiXCR, keeping a single row per CDR3 protein. The table shows 5,500 to 7,000 distinct CDR3 sequences, with around 51% occurring only once. Comments on this clonotype: Its cognate antigen is unknown.

CDR3 length equals 14 residues. Trimming shortened V by 6 bases and J by 3 bases, and 15 bases separated the two germline ends. Germline V CDR1 and CDR2: MNHEY, SMNVEV (reference sequence). Treatment in this sample: roughly 10-day PBMC culture with coronavirus spike peptide pools or control peptides (ViraFEST assay). CD4+ T cells of the unexposed donor were collected before the COVID-19 pandemic (2011-2018). Once peptide pools had expanded antigen-specific T cells, ViraFEST sequenced TCRs. Each well held two million PBMCs in IL-2 (about 10 IU/ml) medium with approximately 9.9 ug/ml peptide pools. Input material: CD4+ T cells from blood, cultured in vitro. This chain links TRBV27 with TRBJ2-7; a weak D match, TRBD1 (5 bases). The TCR originated in a human donor in good health. CDR3 DNA: TGTGCCAGCAGCCCCTCGGCAGGGCTCTACGAGCAGTACTTC. It translates to CASSPSAGLYEQYF.